A single sample gave rise to the 9 T cell receptor beta chains below, sequenced in a study of human T cells and chemical hapten exposure. In TCRdb, the RACE reads were re-called with MiXCR into one record per CDR3 protein. The sample has about 48,000 distinct CDR3 sequences, 9.9% seen once. The time point is: patch test 3, about 24 weeks after DPC sensitization. Sample treatment: therapeutic diphenylcyclopropenone sensitization with weekly scalp DPC. The material was whole blood, obtained in connection with sensitization to the hapten diphenylcyclopropenone (DPC). The receptor set was obtained from a woman in her forties with alopecia areata. Some clones in this sample may be carry-over from other donors' samples.

There are a few counts of this clonotype. The chain joins TRBV28 to TRBJ2-7, with TRBD2 as a possible D gene (6 bases). The length of the CDR3 is 14 residues. V was clipped by 4 bases and J by 0 bases, with 10 bases between them. Germline V gives CDR1 MDHEN, CDR2 SYDVKM. CDR3 amino acids: CASSSAGLSYEQYF. The CDR3 bases are TGTGCCAGCAGTTCCGCGGGGCTCTCCTACGAGCAGTACTTC.

V usage is TRBV5-1 and J usage is TRBJ2-5; weak D call: TRBD2 (5 bases). Trimming pared 4 bases from V and 2 bases from J, leaving 9 bases between. This CDR3 spans 13 amino acids. Germline CDR1 SGHRS, CDR2 YFSETQ. CDR3 bases: TGCGCCAGCAGCCGGGATATTCAAGAGACCCAGTACTTC. This translates into CASSRDIQETQYF.

The chain couples TRBV10-2 to TRBJ1-5; D call uncertain. CDR1 WSHSY and CDR2 SAAADI come from the germline V gene. The CDR3 length is 12 residues. Trimming removed 3 bases from V and 4 bases from J, with 4 bases in between. The CDR3 here is CASSDFNQPQHF. The CDR3, as DNA: TGCGCCAGCAGTGATTTTAATCAGCCCCAGCATTTT.

At least ten counts were recorded for this clonotype. The gene calls are TRBV28 and TRBJ1-5; TRBD1 agrees at 9 bases. The CDR3 consists of 15 residues. Germline CDR1 MDHEN, CDR2 SYDVKM. V lost 6 bases to trimming and J lost 3 bases; unmatched junction nucleotides: 6. Here the CDR3 DNA reads TGTGCCAGCAGATTCCGGGACAGGGACAATCAGCCCCAGCATTTT. Its protein is CASRFRDRDNQPQHF.

The rearrangement joins TRBV30 to TRBJ1-5; D ambiguous. CDR3 length: 18 amino acids. Trimming took off 0 bases at V and 4 bases at J, with 22 bases between the two ends. Germline CDR1 and CDR2: GTSNPN and SVGIG (reference sequence). The DNA of the CDR3 is TGTGCCTGGAGTGTACCCCCCCCTTTGGGCAGCTTGAATCAGCCCCAGCATTTT. Translation: CAWSVPPPLGSLNQPQHF.

The chain carries TRBV2 and TRBJ2-1; the match to TRBD2 covers 10 bases. Trimming took 6 bases from V and 3 from J; bases not matched to a gene: 8. Germline V gene data show CDR1 as SNHLY and CDR2 as FYNNEI. The CDR3 loop spans 16 amino acids. In nucleotides, the CDR3 is TGTGCCAGCAGGAGGGGATCTAGCGGGGGCTACAATGAGCAGTTCTTC. Amino acids: CASRRGSSGGYNEQFF.

This clonotype was detected a few times. This chain joins TRBV7-9 and TRBJ2-3, with unresolved D. The CDR3 sequence is 13 residues long. Trimming left V 6 bases short and J 4 bases short, with 11 bases between. Per germline, CDR1 SEHNR and CDR2 FQNEAQ (reference sequence). Here the CDR3 reads CASRPSAADTQYF. The CDR3, as DNA: TGTGCCAGCAGGCCTTCTGCCGCAGATACGCAGTATTTT.

This clonotype was seen repeatedly, ten times or more. J is TRBJ2-7 and V is TRBV5-1; no definite D call. The V gene's germline CDR1 is SGHRS and CDR2 YFSETQ. This CDR3 is built from 13 residues. V was trimmed by 0 bases and J by 4 bases, leaving 8 bases between them. The CDR3 is CASSLGYGYEQYF. As DNA, the CDR3 is TGCGCCAGCAGCTTGGGGTACGGATACGAGCAGTACTTC.

The chain carries TRBV9 and TRBJ2-7; D not resolved. Germline CDR1 is SGDLS and CDR2 is YYNGEE. The V gene lost 4 bases and the J gene lost 1 base, with 9 bases spanning the gap. The CDR3 runs 13 residues. The CDR3 protein is CASSSGVSYEQYF. For the CDR3, the DNA is TGTGCCAGCAGCTCTGGAGTTTCCTACGAGCAGTACTTC.